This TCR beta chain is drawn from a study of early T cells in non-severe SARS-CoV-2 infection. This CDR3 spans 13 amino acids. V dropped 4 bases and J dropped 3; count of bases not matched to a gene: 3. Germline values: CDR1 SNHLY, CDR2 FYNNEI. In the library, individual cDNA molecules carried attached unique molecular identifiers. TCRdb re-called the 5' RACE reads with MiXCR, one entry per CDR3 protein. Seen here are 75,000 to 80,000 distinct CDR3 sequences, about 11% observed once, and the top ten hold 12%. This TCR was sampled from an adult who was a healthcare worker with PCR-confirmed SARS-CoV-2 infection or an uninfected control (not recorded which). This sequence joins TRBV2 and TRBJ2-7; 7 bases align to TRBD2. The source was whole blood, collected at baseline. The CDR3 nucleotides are TGTGCCAGCAGTGCGGGGGACTACTACGAGCAGTACTTC. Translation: CASSAGDYYEQYF.